This T cell receptor beta chain originates from a study of blood T cell repertoires in COVID-19. As to this clone: Other DNA sequences in this sample translate to the same CDR3.

The CDR3 is 13 amino acids. V dropped 5 bases and J dropped 2 bases, with 10 bases sitting between them. Repertoires were generated with immunoSEQ multiplex PCR, while TCRdb's copy carries only in-frame clones and drops some. The repertoire includes a few hundred thousand clones, 87% of them detected once, and around 12% sits in the top ten. This chain connects TRBV12-3 or TRBV12-4 to TRBJ2-7; D unclear. This sequence was found in a woman under 30 who had recovered from COVID-19. The source material was peripheral blood. The CDR3 loop is CASSPGLAYEQYF. CDR3 bases: TGTGCCAGCAGTCCCGGGTTGGCCTACGAGCAGTACTTC.